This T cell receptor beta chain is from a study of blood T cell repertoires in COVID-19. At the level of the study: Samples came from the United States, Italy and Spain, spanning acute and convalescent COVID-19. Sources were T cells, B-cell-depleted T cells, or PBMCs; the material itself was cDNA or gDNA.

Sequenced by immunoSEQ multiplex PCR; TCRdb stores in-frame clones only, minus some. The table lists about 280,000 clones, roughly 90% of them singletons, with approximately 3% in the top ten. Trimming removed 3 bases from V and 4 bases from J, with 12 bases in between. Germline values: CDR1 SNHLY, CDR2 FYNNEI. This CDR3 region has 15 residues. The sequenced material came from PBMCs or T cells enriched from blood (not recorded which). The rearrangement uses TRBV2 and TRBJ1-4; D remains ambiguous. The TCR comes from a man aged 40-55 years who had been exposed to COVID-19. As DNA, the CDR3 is TGTGCCAGCAGTGATCGGGGTAGAGGTAATGAAAAACTGTTTTTT. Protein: CASSDRGRGNEKLFF.